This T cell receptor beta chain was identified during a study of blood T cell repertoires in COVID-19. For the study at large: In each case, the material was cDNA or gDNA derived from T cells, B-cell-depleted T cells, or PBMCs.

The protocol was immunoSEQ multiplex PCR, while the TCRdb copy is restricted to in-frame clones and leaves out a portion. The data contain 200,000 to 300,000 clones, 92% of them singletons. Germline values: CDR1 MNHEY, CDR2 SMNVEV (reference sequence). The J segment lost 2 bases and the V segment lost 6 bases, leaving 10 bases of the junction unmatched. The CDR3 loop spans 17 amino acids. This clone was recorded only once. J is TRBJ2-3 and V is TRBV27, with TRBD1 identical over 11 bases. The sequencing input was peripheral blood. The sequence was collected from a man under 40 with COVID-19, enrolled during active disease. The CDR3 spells CASSQEWTGGLTDTQYF. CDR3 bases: TGTGCCAGCAGCCAAGAGTGGACAGGGGGCCTCACAGATACGCAGTATTTT.